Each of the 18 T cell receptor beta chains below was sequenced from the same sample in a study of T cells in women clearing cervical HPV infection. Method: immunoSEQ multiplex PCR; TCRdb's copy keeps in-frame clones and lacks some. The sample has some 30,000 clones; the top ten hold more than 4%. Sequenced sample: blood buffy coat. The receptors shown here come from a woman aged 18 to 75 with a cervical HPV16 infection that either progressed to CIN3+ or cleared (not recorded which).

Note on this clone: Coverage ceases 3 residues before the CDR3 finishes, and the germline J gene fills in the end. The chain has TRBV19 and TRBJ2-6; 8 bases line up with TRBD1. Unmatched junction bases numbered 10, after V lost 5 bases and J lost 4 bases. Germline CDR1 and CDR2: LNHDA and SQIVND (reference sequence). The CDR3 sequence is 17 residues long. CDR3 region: CASSPGTGVEGANVLTF. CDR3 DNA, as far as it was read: TGTGCCAGTAGTCCCGGGACAGGAGTCGAGGGGGCCAACGTC.

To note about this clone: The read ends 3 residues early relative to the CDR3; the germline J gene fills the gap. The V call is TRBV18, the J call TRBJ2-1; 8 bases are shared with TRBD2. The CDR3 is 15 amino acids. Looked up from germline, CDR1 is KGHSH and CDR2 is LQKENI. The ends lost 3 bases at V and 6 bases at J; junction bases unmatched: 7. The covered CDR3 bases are TGTGCCAGCTCACCTCTTCGGGGGGGCCCCAATGAG. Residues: CASSPLRGGPNE. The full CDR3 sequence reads CASSPLRGGPNEQFF.

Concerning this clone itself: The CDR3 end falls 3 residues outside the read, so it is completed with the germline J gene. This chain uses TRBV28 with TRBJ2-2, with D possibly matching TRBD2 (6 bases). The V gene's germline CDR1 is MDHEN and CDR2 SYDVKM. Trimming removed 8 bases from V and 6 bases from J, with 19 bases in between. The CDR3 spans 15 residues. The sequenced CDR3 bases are TGTGCCAGCGGCCCCGGAGGGTCTGGTGCCGGGGAG. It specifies CASGPGGSGAGE. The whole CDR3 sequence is CASGPGGSGAGELFF.

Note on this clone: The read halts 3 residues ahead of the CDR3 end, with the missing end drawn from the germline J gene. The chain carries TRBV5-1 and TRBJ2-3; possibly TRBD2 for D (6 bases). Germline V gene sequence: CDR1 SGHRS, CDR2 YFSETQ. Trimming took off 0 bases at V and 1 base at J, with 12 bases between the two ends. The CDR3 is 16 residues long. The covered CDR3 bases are TGCGCCAGCAGCTTGGTAGGACTAAAAGGCACAGATACG. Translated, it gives CASSLVGLKGTDT. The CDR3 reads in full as CASSLVGLKGTDTQYF.

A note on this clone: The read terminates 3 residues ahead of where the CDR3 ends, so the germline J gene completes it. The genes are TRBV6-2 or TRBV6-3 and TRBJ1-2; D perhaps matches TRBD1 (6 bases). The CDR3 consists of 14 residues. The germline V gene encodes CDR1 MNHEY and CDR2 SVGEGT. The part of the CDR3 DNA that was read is TGTGCCAGCAGCAGAGGGGGTGAGGGGGATACC. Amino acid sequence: CASSRGGEGDT. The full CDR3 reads CASSRGGEGDTYTF.

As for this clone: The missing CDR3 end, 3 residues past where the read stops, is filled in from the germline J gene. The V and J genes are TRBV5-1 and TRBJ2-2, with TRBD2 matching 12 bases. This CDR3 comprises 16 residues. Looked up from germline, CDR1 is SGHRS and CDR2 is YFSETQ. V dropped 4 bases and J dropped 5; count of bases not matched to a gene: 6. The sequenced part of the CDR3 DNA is TGCGCCAGCAGCCTAGGGACTAGCGGGCCTACCGGGGAG. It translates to CASSLGTSGPTGE. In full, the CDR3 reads CASSLGTSGPTGELFF.

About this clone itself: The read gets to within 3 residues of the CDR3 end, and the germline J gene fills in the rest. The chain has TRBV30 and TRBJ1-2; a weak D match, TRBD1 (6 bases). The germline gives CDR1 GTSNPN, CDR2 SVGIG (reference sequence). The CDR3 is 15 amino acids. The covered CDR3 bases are TGTGCCTGGAGTCATAGAAGCGGGGGGGCGGATACC. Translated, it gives CAWSHRSGGADT. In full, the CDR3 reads CAWSHRSGGADTYTF.

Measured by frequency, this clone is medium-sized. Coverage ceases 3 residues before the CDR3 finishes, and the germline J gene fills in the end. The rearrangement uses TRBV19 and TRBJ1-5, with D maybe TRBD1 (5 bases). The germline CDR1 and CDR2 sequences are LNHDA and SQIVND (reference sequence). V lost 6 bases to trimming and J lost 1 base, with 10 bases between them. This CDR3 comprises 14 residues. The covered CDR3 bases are TGTGCCAGTAGGCCAAAGGGGAGCAATCAGCCC. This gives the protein CASRPKGSNQP. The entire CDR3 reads CASRPKGSNQPQHF.

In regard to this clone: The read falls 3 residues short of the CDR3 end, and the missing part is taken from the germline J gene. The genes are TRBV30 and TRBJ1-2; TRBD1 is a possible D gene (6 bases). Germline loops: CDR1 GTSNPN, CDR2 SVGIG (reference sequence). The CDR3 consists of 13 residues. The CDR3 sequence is CAWSPGLPGDYTF. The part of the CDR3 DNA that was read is TGTGCCTGGAGTCCCGGCTTACCAGGGGAC.

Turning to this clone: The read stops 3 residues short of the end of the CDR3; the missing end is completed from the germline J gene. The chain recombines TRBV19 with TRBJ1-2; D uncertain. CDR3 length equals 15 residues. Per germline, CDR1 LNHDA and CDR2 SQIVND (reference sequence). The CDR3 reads CASSIGGSSYNDYTF. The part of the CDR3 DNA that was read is TGTGCCAGTAGTATAGGCGGGAGCTCCTACAATGAC. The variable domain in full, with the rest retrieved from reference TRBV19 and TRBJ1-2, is DGGITQSPKYLFRKEGQNVTLSCEQNLNHDAMYWYRQDPGQGLRLIYYSQIVNDFQKGDIAEGYSVSREKKESFPLTVTSAQKNPTAFYLCASSIGGSSYNDYTFGSGTRLTVV.

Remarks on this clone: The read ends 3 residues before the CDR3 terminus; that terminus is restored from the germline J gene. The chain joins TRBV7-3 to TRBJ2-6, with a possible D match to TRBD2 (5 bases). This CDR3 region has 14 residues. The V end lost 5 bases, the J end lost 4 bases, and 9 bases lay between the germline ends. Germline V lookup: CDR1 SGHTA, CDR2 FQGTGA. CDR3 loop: CASSVRGGANVLTF. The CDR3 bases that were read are TGTGCCAGCAGCGTCAGAGGGGGGGCCAACGTC.

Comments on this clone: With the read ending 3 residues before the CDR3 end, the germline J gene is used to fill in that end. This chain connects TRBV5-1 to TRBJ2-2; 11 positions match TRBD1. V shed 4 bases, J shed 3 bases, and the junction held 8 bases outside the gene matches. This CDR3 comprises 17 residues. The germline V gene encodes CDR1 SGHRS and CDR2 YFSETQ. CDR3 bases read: TGCGCCAGCAGCGTGATCCCGGGACAGGGGGACACCGGGGAG. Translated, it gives CASSVIPGQGDTGE. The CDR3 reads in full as CASSVIPGQGDTGELFF.

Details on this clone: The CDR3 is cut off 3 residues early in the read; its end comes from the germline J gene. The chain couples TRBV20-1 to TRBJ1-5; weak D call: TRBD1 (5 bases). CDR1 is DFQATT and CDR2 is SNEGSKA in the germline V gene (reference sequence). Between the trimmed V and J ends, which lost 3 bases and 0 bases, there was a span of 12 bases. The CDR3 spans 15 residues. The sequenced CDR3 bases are TGCAGTGCTAGTCCGTCCGGGGGTAGCAATCAGCCC. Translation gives CSASPSGGSNQP. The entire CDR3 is CSASPSGGSNQPQHF.

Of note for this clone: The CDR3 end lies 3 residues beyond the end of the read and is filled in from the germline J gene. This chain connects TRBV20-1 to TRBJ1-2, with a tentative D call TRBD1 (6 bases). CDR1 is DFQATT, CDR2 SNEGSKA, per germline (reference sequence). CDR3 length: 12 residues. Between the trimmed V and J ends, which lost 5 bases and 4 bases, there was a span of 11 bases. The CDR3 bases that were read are TGCAGTGCTCACAGGGAGGGCTATGGC. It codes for CSAHREGYG. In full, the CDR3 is CSAHREGYGYTF.

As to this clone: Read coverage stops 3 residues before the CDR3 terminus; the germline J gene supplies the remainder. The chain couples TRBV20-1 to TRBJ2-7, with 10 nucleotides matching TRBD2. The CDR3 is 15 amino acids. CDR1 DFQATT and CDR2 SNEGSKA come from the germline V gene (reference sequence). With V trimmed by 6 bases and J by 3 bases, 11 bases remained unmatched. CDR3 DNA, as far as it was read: TGCAGTGCCCTCGGTCGGGCTAGCGGGAGCTACGAG. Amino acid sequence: CSALGRASGSYE. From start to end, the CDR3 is CSALGRASGSYEQYF.

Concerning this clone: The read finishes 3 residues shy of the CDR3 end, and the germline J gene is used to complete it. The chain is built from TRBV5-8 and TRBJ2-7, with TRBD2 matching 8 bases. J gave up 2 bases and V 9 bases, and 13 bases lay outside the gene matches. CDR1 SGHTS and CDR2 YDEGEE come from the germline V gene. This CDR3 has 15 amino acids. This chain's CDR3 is CANTRGGGDTYEQYF. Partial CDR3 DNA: TGTGCCAACACTCGGGGGGGTGGGGATACCTACGAG.

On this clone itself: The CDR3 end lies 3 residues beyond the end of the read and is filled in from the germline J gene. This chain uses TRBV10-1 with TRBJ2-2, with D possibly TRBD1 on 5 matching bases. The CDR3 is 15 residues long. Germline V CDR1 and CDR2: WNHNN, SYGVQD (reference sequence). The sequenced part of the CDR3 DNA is TGCGCCAGCAGTGATACGGACAAAGGTAATGAAAAG. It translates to CASSDTDKGNEK. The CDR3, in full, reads CASSDTDKGNEKLFF.

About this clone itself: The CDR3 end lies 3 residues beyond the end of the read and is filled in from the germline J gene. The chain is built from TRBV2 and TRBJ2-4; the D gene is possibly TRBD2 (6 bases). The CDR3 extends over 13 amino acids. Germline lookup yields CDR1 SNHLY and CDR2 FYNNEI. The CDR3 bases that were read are TGTGCCAGCAGTCCATGGGGGGAGATTGGT. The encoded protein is CASSPWGEIG. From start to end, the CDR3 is CASSPWGEIGQYF. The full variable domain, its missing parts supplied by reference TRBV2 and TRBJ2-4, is EPEVTQTPSHQVTQMGQEVILRCVPISNHLYFYWYRQILGQKVEFLVSFYNNEISEKSEIFDDQFSVERPDGSNFTLKIRSTKLEDSAMYFCASSPWGEIGQYFGAGTRLSVL.